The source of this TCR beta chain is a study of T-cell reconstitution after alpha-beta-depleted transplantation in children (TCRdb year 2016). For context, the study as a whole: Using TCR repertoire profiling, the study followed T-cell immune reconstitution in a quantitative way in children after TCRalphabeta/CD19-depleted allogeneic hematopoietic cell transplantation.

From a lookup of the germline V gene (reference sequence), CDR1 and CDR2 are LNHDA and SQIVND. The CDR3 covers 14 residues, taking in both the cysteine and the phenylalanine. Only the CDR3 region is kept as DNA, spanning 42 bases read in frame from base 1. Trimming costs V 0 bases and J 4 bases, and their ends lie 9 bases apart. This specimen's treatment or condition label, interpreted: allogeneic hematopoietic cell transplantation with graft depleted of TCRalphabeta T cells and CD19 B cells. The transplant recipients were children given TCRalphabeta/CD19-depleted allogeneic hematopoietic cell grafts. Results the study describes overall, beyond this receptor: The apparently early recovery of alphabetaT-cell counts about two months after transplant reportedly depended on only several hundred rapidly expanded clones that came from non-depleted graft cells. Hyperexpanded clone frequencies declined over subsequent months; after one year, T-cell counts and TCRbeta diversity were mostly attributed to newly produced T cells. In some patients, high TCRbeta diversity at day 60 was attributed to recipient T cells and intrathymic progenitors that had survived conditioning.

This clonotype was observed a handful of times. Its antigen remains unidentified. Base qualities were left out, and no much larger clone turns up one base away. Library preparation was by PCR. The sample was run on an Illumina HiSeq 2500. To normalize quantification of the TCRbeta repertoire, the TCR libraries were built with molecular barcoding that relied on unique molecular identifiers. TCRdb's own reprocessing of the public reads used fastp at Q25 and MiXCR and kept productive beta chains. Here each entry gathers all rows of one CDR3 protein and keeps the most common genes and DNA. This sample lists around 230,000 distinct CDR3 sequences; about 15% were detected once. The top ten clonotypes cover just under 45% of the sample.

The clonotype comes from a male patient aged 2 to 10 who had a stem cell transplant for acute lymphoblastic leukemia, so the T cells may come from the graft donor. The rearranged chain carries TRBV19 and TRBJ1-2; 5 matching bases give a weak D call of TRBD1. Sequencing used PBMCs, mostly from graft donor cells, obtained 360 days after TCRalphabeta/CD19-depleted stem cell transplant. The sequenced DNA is TGTGCCAGTAGTATAGATCACAGGACCTATGGCTACACCTTC. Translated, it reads CASSIDHRTYGYTF.